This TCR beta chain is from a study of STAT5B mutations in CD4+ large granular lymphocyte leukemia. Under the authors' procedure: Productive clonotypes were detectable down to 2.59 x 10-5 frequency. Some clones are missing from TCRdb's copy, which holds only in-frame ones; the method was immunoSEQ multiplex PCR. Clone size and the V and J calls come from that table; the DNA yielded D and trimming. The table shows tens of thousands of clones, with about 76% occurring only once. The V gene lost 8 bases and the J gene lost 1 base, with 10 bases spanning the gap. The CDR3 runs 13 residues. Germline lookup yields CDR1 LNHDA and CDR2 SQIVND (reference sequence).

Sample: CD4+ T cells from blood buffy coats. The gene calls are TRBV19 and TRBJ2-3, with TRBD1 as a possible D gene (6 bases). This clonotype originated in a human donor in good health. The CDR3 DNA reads TGTGCCAGTGCGGACAGTGGCACAGATACGCAGTATTTT. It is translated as CASADSGTDTQYF.